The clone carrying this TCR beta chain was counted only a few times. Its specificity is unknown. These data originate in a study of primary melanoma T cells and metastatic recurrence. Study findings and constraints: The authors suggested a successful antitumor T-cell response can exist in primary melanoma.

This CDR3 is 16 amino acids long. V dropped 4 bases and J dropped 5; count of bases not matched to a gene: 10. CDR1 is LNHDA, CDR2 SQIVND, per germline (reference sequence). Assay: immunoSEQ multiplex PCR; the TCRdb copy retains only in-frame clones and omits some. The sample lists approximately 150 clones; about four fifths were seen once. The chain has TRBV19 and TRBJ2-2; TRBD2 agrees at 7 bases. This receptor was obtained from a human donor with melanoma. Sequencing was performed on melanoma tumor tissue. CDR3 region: CASSTTSRRRTGELFF. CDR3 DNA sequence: TGTGCCAGTAGTACGACTAGCAGGAGGAGAACCGGGGAGCTGTTTTTT.